This T cell receptor beta chain was documented in a study of CD8 T cells in Susac syndrome. Multiple sclerosis controls were treatment-naive patients with stable or active relapsing-remitting disease. This clonotype was seen a single time. Its antigen is not identified. Random hexamers were used to reverse transcribe 0.5 to 1 ug of RNA. The TCR beta CDR3 was amplified by immunoSEQ multiplex PCR across 54 Vbeta, 13 Jbeta. TCRdb passed the immunoSEQ multiplex PCR reads through MiXCR, listing each CDR3 protein once. Of approximately 300,000 distinct CDR3 sequences detected, about nine tenths appear once; the ten largest clones hold about 0.17%. Study results and limitations: In its TCR sequencing and HLA analysis, the study acknowledged that the number of individuals was relatively small.

The CDR3 totals 14 residues. Trimming left V 7 bases short and J 7 bases short, with 17 bases between. Germline loops: CDR1 MNHNY, CDR2 SVGAGI (reference sequence). Sequenced material: CD8+ T cells from PBMCs. The chain has TRBV6-6 and TRBJ2-1, with a tentative D call TRBD2 (6 bases). The origin of this receptor is a human donor with multiple sclerosis. The DNA of the CDR3 is TGTGCCAGCACTACGGGGGACTTTTCAAATGAGCAGTTCTTC. Residues: CASTTGDFSNEQFF.